Below are 13 T cell receptor beta chains sequenced from a single sample in a study of T cells in Graves' hyperthyroidism and ophthalmopathy. It was RNA transcripts that yielded the amplified TCR beta CDR3 regions. The study used the HTBI primer set for a first-round RT-PCR of the TCR CDR3. TCRdb analysed the multiplex PCR reads with MiXCR anew, one entry per CDR3 protein. The sample contains about 200,000 distinct CDR3 sequences, 17% of which appear only once. Sample: blood. These receptors were collected from a man aged 50 to 59 with Graves' hyperthyroidism.

In the case of this clonotype: A single base separates this from a much larger clone, so it may be a read error. This rearrangement joins TRBV18 to TRBJ2-3; D ambiguous. The CDR3 contains 16 residues. Trimming took 2 bases from V and 0 from J, leaving 12 bases between them. CDR1 is KGHSH, CDR2 LQKENI, per germline. CDR3 DNA sequence: TGTGCCAGCTCACCAACGGCGGCAGATAGCACAGATACGCAGTATTTT. Its protein product is CASSPTAADSTDTQYF.

Regarding this clonotype: The junction does not match germline at one end; this may be a read error. The chain employs TRBV19 and TRBJ2-7, with TRBD2 as a possible D gene (6 bases). Per the germline V gene, CDR1 is LNHDA and CDR2 is SQIVND (reference sequence). The length of the CDR3 is 13 residues. CDR3 bases: TGTGGCAGTAGTATAGGAGGGAGCGACGAGCAGTACTTC. Its protein is CGSSIGGSDEQYF.

This clonotype was found many times. The V and J genes are TRBV20-1 and TRBJ2-1, with TRBD2 matching 9 bases. The CDR3 consists of 16 residues. Germline CDR1 is DFQATT and CDR2 is SNEGSKA (reference sequence). Trimming took 3 bases from V and 9 from J; bases not matched to a gene: 15. CDR3 amino acids: CSARPAGTSSVLEQFF. Here the CDR3 DNA reads TGCAGTGCTAGGCCGGCTGGGACTAGCAGTGTCCTTGAGCAGTTCTTC.

There are many counts of this clonotype. V gene TRBV24-1 combines with J gene TRBJ2-3; possible D gene TRBD1, 5 bases. V dropped 4 bases and J dropped 0 bases, with 7 bases sitting between them. Germline lookup yields CDR1 KGHDR and CDR2 SFDVKD. CDR3 length: 14 amino acids. The DNA for the CDR3 is TGTGCCACCAGTGACAGGGTGAGCACAGATACGCAGTATTTT. This gives the protein CATSDRVSTDTQYF.

This clonotype was seen ten or more times. V and J are TRBV2 and TRBJ2-7, with 9 bases that match TRBD1. V lost 6 bases to trimming and J lost 2 bases; unmatched junction nucleotides: 2. Germline CDR1 reads SNHLY; CDR2 reads FYNNEI. The CDR3 totals 13 residues. CDR3 loop: CASRTGGAYEQYF. Written as DNA, the CDR3 is TGTGCCAGCAGGACAGGGGGTGCCTACGAGCAGTACTTC.

This clonotype was seen more than once but under ten times. The genes are TRBV11-2 and TRBJ1-1; D possibly corresponds to TRBD1 (6 bases). CDR1 and CDR2 from the germline V gene are SGHAT and FQNNGV. Between the trimmed V and J ends, which lost 0 bases and 4 bases, there was a span of 9 bases. CDR3 length: 14 residues. CDR3 region: CASSLDPGATEAFF. In DNA, the CDR3 is TGTGCCAGCAGCTTAGACCCGGGGGCCACTGAAGCTTTCTTT.

This chain links TRBV10-3 with TRBJ2-1; D unresolved. The V end lost 0 bases, the J end lost 3 bases, and 9 bases lay between the germline ends. This CDR3 contains 15 residues. The germline V gene has CDR1 ENHRY and CDR2 SYGVKD. CDR3 amino acids: CAISESEQSYNEQFF. CDR3 sequence (DNA): TGTGCCATCAGTGAGTCGGAACAGAGCTACAATGAGCAGTTCTTC.

This clonotype was counted only a few times. The V call is TRBV27, the J call TRBJ2-1; 9 nucleotides line up with TRBD2. The junction had 7 bases not matched to a gene; V was cut back by 7 bases and J by 6 bases. Germline V lookup: CDR1 MNHEY, CDR2 SMNVEV (reference sequence). This CDR3 is 14 amino acids long. DNA for the CDR3: TGTGCCAGCACCGCCGGGACTAGCCCCAATGAGCAGTTCTTC. Translated, it gives CASTAGTSPNEQFF.

This clonotype was recorded many times. The V and J genes are TRBV6-1 and TRBJ2-3, with 9 bases lining up with TRBD2. This CDR3 region has 18 residues. The V gene end was trimmed by 0 bases and the J gene end by 2 bases; junction bases not matched to a gene: 9. Germline CDR1 and CDR2: MNHNS and SASEGT. The CDR3 region has the DNA TGTGCCAGCAGTGAAGCGCTTCGGGCTAGCGGGGCCACAGATACGCAGTATTTT. As protein: CASSEALRASGATDTQYF.

This clonotype was counted ten times or more. The chain combines TRBV19 with TRBJ1-1; D gene uncertain. CDR1 is LNHDA and CDR2 is SQIVND in the germline V gene (reference sequence). The V gene lost 6 bases and the J gene lost 5 bases, with 13 bases spanning the gap. The CDR3 has 13 residues. CDR3 sequence reads: CASRAGPGTEAFF. For the CDR3, the DNA is TGTGCCAGTAGAGCAGGCCCGGGGACTGAAGCTTTCTTT.

This chain links TRBV15 with TRBJ1-2; D remains ambiguous. Between the trimmed V and J ends, which lost 3 bases and 0 bases, there was a span of 2 bases. Germline V CDR1 and CDR2: LNHNV, YYDKDF (reference sequence). The CDR3 spans 12 residues. In DNA, the CDR3 is TGTGCCACCAGCAGTTCTAACTATGGCTACACCTTC. It encodes CATSSSNYGYTF.

The chain employs TRBV5-1 and TRBJ2-3; possibly TRBD2 for D (6 bases). The V and J ends lost 5 bases and 1 base respectively, with 11 bases between them. The germline V gene has CDR1 SGHRS and CDR2 YFSETQ. The CDR3 covers 14 residues. The CDR3 nucleotides are TGCGCCAGCAGGGGACTGACGGGCACAGATACGCAGTATTTT. Its protein is CASRGLTGTDTQYF.

The chain links TRBV10-2 to TRBJ1-5; the D is unclear. The CDR3 has 16 amino acids. Germline lookup yields CDR1 WSHSY and CDR2 SAAADI. V lost 2 bases and J lost 1, with 12 bases in between. CDR3 residues: CASSERELGSNQPQHF. The CDR3 DNA sequence: TGCGCCAGCAGTGAGAGGGAGTTGGGGAGCAATCAGCCCCAGCATTTT.